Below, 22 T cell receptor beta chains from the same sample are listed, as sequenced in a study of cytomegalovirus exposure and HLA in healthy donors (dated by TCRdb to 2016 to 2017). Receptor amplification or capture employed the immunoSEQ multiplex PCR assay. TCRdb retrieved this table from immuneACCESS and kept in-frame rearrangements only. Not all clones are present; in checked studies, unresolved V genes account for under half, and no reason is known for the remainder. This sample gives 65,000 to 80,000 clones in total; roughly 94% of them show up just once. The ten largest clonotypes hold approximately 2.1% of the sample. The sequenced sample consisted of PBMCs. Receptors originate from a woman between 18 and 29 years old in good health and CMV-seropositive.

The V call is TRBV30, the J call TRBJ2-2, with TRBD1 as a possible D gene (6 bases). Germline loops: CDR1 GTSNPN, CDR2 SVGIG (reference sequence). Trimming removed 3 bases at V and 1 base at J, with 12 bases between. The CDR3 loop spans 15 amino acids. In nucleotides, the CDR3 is TGTGCCTGGAGGGTACAGGGCGGGAACACCGGGGAGCTGTTTTTT. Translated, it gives CAWRVQGGNTGELFF.

CDR3 DNA sequence: TGTGCCAGCAGTGCTTGGTCTAGCGTTTCCTACAATGAGCAGTTCTTC. Amino acids: CASSAWSSVSYNEQFF. V and J are TRBV2 and TRBJ2-1, with D maybe TRBD2 (6 bases). The length of the CDR3 is 16 residues. From germline, CDR1 is SNHLY and CDR2 FYNNEI. V was cut by 4 bases and J by 1 base, with 14 bases left in between. Drawing the rest from reference TRBV2 and TRBJ2-1, the complete variable domain is EPEVTQTPSHQVTQMGQEVILRCVPISNHLYFYWYRQILGQKVEFLVSFYNNEISEKSEIFDDQFSVERPDGSNFTLKIRSTKLEDSAMYFCASSAWSSVSYNEQFFGPGTRLTVL.

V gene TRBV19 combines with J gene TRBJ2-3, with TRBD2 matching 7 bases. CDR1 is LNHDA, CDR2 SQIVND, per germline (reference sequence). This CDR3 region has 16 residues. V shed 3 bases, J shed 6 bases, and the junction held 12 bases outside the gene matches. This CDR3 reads CASSMRRGEGRDTQYF. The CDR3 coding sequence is TGTGCCAGTAGTATGCGTCGCGGGGAGGGCCGGGATACGCAGTATTTT.

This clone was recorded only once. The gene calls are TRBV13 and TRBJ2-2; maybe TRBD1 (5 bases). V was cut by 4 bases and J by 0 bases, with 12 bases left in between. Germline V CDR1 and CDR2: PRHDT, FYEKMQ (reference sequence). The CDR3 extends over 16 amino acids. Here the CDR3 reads CASSSRTRTNTGELFF. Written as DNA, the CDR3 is TGTGCCAGCAGCTCCAGGACAAGAACGAACACCGGGGAGCTGTTTTTT.

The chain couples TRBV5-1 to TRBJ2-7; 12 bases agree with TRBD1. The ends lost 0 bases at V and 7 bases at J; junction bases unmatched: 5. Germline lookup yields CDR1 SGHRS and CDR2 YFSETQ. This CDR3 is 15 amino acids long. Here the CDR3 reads CASSLAGTGGREQYF. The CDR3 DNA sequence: TGCGCCAGCAGCTTGGCCGGGACAGGGGGCCGGGAGCAGTACTTC.

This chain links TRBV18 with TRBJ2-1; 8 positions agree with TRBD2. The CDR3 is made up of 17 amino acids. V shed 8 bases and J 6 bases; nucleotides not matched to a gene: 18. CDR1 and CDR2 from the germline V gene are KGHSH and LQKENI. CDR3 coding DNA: TGTGCCAGCGTACGGACCACGGGGGGGGCGTCTTTCAATGAGCAGTTCTTC. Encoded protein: CASVRTTGGASFNEQFF.

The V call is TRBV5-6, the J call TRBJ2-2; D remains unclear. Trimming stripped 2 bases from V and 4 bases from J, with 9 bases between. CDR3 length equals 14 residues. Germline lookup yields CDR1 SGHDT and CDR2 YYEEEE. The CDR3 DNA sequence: TGTGCCAGCAGCTTCCAAAGCGTCACCGGGGAGCTGTTTTTT. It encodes CASSFQSVTGELFF.

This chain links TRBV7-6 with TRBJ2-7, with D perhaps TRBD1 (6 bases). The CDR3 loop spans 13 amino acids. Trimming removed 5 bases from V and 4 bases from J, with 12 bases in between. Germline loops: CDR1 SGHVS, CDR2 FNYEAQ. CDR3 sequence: CASSKGQGYEQYF. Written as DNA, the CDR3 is TGTGCCAGCAGCAAAGGCCAGGGGTACGAGCAGTACTTC.

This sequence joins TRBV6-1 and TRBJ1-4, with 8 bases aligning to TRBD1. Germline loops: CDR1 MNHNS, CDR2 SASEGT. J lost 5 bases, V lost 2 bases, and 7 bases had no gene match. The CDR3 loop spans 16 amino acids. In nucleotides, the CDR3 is TGTGCCAGCAGTGAATCGCGGACAGGGTTAAATGAAAAACTGTTTTTT. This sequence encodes CASSESRTGLNEKLFF.

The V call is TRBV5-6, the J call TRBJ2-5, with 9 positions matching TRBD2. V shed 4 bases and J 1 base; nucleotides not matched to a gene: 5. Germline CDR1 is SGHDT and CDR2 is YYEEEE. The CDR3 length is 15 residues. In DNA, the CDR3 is TGTGCCAGCAGCCCCGCGGGGGGGTCCCAAGAGACCCAGTACTTC. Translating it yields CASSPAGGSQETQYF.

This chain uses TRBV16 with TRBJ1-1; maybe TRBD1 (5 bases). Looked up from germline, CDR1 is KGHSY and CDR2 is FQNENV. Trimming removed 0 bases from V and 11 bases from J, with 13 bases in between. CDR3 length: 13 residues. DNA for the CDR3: TGTGCCAGCAGCCAATCGTCAGGGAATGAGGCTTTCTTT. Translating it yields CASSQSSGNEAFF.

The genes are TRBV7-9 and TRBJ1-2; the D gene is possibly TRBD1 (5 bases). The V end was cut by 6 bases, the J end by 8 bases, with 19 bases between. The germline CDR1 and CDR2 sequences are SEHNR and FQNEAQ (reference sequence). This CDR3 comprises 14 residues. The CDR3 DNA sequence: TGTGCCAGCAGGGGGGAGGCGGACTATGAAGGCTACACCTTC. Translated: CASRGEADYEGYTF.

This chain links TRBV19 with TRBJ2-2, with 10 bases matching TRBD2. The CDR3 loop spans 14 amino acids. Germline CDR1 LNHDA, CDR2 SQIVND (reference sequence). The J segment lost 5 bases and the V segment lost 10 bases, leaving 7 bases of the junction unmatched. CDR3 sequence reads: CATLAGVRTGELFF. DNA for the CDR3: TGTGCCACCCTAGCGGGAGTTCGGACCGGGGAGCTGTTTTTT.

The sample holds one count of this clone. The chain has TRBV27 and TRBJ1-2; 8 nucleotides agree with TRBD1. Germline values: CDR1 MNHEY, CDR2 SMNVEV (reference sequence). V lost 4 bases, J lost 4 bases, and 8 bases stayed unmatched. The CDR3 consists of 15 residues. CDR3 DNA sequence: TGTGCCAGCAGTTATGGCAGGGGGCGAACCTATGGCTACACCTTC. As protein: CASSYGRGRTYGYTF.

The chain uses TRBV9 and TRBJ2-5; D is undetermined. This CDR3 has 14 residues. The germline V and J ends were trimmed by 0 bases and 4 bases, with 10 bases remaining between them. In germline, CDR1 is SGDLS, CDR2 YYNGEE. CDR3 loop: CASSVGLPGETQYF. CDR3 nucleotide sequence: TGTGCCAGCAGCGTAGGCCTCCCAGGAGAGACCCAGTACTTC.

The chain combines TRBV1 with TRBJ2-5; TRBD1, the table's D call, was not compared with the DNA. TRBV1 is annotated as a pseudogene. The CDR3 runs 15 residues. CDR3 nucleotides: TGCACCAGCAGCTGCCGGGACAGGGGGCTAGAGACCCAGTACTTC. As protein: CTSSCRDRGLETQYF.

Written as DNA, the CDR3 is TGTGCCAGCAGCTTAGGGCAGCAAGAGACCCAGTACTTC. As protein: CASSLGQQETQYF. This chain connects TRBV11-3 to TRBJ2-5, with D unclear. The germline V and J ends were trimmed by 1 base and 2 bases, with 5 bases remaining between them. CDR3 length: 13 amino acids. Looked up from germline, CDR1 is SGHNT and CDR2 is YENEEA.

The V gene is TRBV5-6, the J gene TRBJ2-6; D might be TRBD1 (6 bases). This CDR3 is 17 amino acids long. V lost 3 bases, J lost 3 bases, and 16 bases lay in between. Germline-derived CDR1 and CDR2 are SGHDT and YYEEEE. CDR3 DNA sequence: TGTGCCAGCAGCTCCCTCAGGGGAGAGTTTGGGGCCAACGTCCTGACTTTC. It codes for CASSSLRGEFGANVLTF. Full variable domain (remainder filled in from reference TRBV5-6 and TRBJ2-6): DAGVTQSPTHLIKTRGQQVTLRCSPKSGHDTVSWYQQALGQGPQFIFQYYEEEERQRGNFPDRFSGHQFPNYSSELNVNALLLGDSALYLCASSSLRGEFGANVLTFGAGSRLTVL.

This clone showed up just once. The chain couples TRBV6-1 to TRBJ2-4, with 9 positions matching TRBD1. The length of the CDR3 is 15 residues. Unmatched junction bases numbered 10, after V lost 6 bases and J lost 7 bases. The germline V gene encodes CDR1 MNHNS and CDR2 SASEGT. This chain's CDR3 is CASSVQGAGLNIQYF. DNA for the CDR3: TGTGCCAGCAGCGTACAGGGGGCGGGTTTGAACATTCAGTACTTC.

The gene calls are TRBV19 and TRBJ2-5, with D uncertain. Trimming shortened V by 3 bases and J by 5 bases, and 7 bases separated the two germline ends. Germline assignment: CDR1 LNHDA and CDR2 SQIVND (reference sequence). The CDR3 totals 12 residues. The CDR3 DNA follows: TGTGCCAGTAGTATGGGCTGGGAGACCCAGTACTTC. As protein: CASSMGWETQYF. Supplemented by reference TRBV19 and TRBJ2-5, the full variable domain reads DGGITQSPKYLFRKEGQNVTLSCEQNLNHDAMYWYRQDPGQGLRLIYYSQIVNDFQKGDIAEGYSVSREKKESFPLTVTSAQKNPTAFYLCASSMGWETQYFGPGTRLLVL.

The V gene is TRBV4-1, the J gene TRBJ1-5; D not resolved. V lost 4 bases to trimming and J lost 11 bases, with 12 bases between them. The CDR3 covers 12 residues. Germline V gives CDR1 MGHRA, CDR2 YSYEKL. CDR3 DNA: TGCGCCAGCAGCCCCGATGGAGGTGCCCAGCATTTT. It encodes CASSPDGGAQHF.

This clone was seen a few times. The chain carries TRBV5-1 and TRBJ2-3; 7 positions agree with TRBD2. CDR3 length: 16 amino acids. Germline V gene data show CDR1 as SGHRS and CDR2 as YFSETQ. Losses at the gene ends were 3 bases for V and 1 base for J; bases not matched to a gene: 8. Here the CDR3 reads CASSSDPSGGTDTQYF. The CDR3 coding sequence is TGCGCCAGCAGCTCCGACCCTAGCGGAGGCACAGATACGCAGTATTTT.